This T cell receptor (beta chain) was obtained from a study of CD8+CD57+ T cells in acquired aplastic anemia. Study conclusions and caveats: Researchers report that twenty-nine CD8+ CDR3 sequences appeared in both patients and controls.

Only patients with CD8+CD57+ cell expansion on flow cytometry were chosen for sequencing. TCR beta VDJ combinations and CDR3 sequences were profiled from genomic DNA. TCRdb re-analysed the reads in MiXCR, keeping a single row per CDR3 protein. Of around 120,000 distinct CDR3 sequences listed, about 40% are singletons. The trim removed 6 bases at V and 8 bases at J, leaving 6 bases unmatched. The CDR3 has 12 residues. The V gene's germline CDR1 is MNHNS and CDR2 SASEGT. This clonotype was observed many times. Its specificity is unknown. The chain is built from TRBV6-1 and TRBJ1-2, with 7 positions matching TRBD1. Sequenced: sorted CD4+, CD8+, or CD8+CD57+ T cells (not recorded which) from PBMCs. This receptor was taken from a human donor with aplastic anemia. The CDR3 reads CASSSQGGGYTF. The CDR3 DNA reads TGTGCCAGCAGCTCCCAAGGGGGCGGCTACACCTTC.